A single sample is the source of the 17 T cell receptor beta chains below, sequenced in a study of early T cells in non-severe SARS-CoV-2 infection. TCRdb re-called the 5' RACE reads with MiXCR, one entry per CDR3 protein. The sample lists tens of thousands of distinct CDR3 sequences, 10% to 15% seen once, with roughly 1.7% in the top ten. The sample taken for sequencing was whole blood. The receptor set was obtained from an adult who was a healthcare worker with PCR-confirmed SARS-CoV-2 infection or an uninfected control (not recorded which).

This clonotype was seen repeatedly, ten times or more. The chain has TRBV7-2 and TRBJ1-1; possible D gene TRBD1, 6 bases. V was clipped by 3 bases and J by 4 bases, with 15 bases between them. The CDR3 is 15 residues long. Germline CDR1 SGHTA, CDR2 FQGNSA. CDR3 sequence reads: CASSFHRDAVTEAFF. CDR3 in DNA: TGTGCCAGCAGCTTCCACAGGGATGCAGTCACTGAAGCTTTCTTT.

Many counts were recorded for this clonotype. The chain employs TRBV5-1 and TRBJ2-7; D perhaps matches TRBD1 (5 bases). V lost 0 bases to trimming and J lost 4 bases, with 5 bases between them. The length of the CDR3 is 12 residues. Germline V gives CDR1 SGHRS, CDR2 YFSETQ. The CDR3 reads CASSLEGYEQYF. The CDR3 nucleotides read TGCGCCAGCAGCTTGGAGGGGTACGAGCAGTACTTC.

This clonotype was seen only a few times. CDR3 sequence reads: CASSQRGRGENTEAFF. CDR3 nucleotides: TGCGCCAGCAGCCAAAGGGGTAGGGGTGAGAACACTGAAGCTTTCTTT. This rearrangement joins TRBV4-1 to TRBJ1-1, with D tentatively TRBD1 (5 bases). The CDR3 covers 16 residues. Trimming stripped 2 bases from V and 1 base from J, with 14 bases between. In germline, CDR1 is MGHRA, CDR2 YSYEKL.

This clonotype appeared a few times. The rearrangement uses TRBV20-1 and TRBJ1-2, with D hard to call. The germline V gene has CDR1 DFQATT and CDR2 SNEGSKA (reference sequence). Trimming took 2 bases from V and 1 from J, leaving 8 bases between them. CDR3 length: 13 residues. CDR3 region: CSARRQNNYGYTF. The CDR3 DNA reads TGCAGTGCTAGAAGGCAGAATAACTATGGCTACACCTTC.

This clonotype showed up just a few times. The chain combines TRBV14 with TRBJ1-1; no clear D. In germline, CDR1 is SGHDN, CDR2 FVKESK. V lost 1 base, J lost 3 bases, and 6 bases lay in between. This CDR3 comprises 13 residues. CDR3 loop: CASSQVIDTEAFF. For the CDR3, the DNA is TGTGCCAGCAGCCAAGTTATAGACACTGAAGCTTTCTTT.

This chain uses TRBV4-1 with TRBJ2-7; D not resolved. Trimming cost V 1 base and J 9 bases, with 13 bases left between them. Germline CDR1 reads MGHRA; CDR2 reads YSYEKL. The CDR3 has 13 residues. The CDR3, as DNA: TGCGCCAGCAGCCAAGCGGCAATCCAGCGGCAGTACTTC. The encoded protein is CASSQAAIQRQYF.

The rearrangement joins TRBV6-6 to TRBJ1-4, with 9 nucleotides matching TRBD1. Germline loops: CDR1 MNHNY, CDR2 SVGAGI (reference sequence). V shed 2 bases, J shed 7 bases, and the junction held 5 bases outside the gene matches. This CDR3 contains 15 residues. The CDR3 region is CASSYRTTGGEKLFF. CDR3 nucleotides: TGTGCCAGCAGTTACAGGACGACAGGGGGTGAAAAACTGTTTTTT.

V gene TRBV11-3 combines with J gene TRBJ1-1, with D maybe TRBD1 (5 bases). The CDR3 spans 15 residues. Per the germline V gene, CDR1 is SGHNT and CDR2 is YENEEA. V was pared by 5 bases and J by 3 bases, with 16 bases between. The CDR3 region is CASSPRGRADTEAFF. CDR3 coding DNA: TGTGCCAGCAGCCCACGGGGGAGGGCTGACACTGAAGCTTTCTTT.

This clonotype was found a few times. The V gene is TRBV5-1, the J gene TRBJ2-2; 7 bases are shared with TRBD1. Germline CDR1 and CDR2: SGHRS and YFSETQ. This CDR3 has 15 residues. The junction had 7 bases not matched to a gene; V was cut back by 3 bases and J by 5 bases. The CDR3 sequence is CASSWTGPRTGELFF. The CDR3 nucleotides read TGCGCCAGCAGCTGGACAGGACCACGGACCGGGGAGCTGTTTTTT.

With respect to this clonotype: This sequence may be a read error, since a much larger clone differs from it by one base. The chain has TRBV19 and TRBJ2-1; 12 nucleotides line up with TRBD2. Germline loops: CDR1 LNHDA, CDR2 SQIVND (reference sequence). Unmatched junction bases numbered 6, after V lost 4 bases and J lost 5 bases. The CDR3 covers 16 residues. The CDR3 sequence: CASSTYLAGGHNEQFF. The CDR3 DNA is TGTGCCAGTAGTACGTACCTAGCGGGGGGGCACAATGAGCAGTTCTTC.

This clonotype came up a few times. The chain has TRBV5-1 and TRBJ1-2; D unresolved. Germline-derived CDR1 and CDR2 are SGHRS and YFSETQ. V was clipped by 3 bases and J by 0 bases, with 24 bases between them. The CDR3 contains 19 residues. CDR3 sequence (DNA): TGCGCCAGCAGCTCCCCCTCCGAGGCGAGTACAAGAGCTAACTATGGCTACACCTTC. Residues: CASSSPSEASTRANYGYTF. The full variable domain, rest sourced from reference TRBV5-1 and TRBJ1-2, is KAGVTQTPRYLIKTRGQQVTLSCSPISGHRSVSWYQQTPGQGLQFLFEYFSETQRNKGNFPGRFSGRQFSNSRSEMNVSTLELGDSALYLCASSSPSEASTRANYGYTFGSGTRLTVV.

In this sample, this clonotype turned up many times. The chain couples TRBV20-1 to TRBJ2-3, with D maybe TRBD2 (5 bases). The CDR3 consists of 15 residues. Germline V gene sequence: CDR1 DFQATT, CDR2 SNEGSKA (reference sequence). V lost 1 base and J 2 bases, leaving 13 bases between the germline ends. CDR3 protein: CSARGGVGYTDTQYF. The DNA of the CDR3 is TGCAGTGCTAGAGGGGGAGTAGGATACACAGATACGCAGTATTTT.

In this sample, this clonotype turned up a few times. CDR3 bases: TGTGCCAGCAGCGACGGCGACAGGGGATATAGCAATCAGCCCCAGCATTTT. Its protein is CASSDGDRGYSNQPQHF. The chain employs TRBV16 and TRBJ1-5; TRBD1 matches at 8 bases. Germline CDR1 reads KGHSY; CDR2 reads FQNENV. V was clipped by 5 bases and J by 0 bases; unmatched bases: 9. The CDR3 runs to 17 residues.

This clonotype was seen more than once but under ten times. The chain links TRBV10-3 to TRBJ1-1; D is possibly TRBD1 (5 bases). This CDR3 spans 15 amino acids. Trimming stripped 2 bases from V and 0 bases from J, with 10 bases between. The V gene's germline CDR1 is ENHRY and CDR2 SYGVKD. CDR3 DNA sequence: TGTGCCATCAGTGAGCCCGGGGGGGTGAACACTGAAGCTTTCTTT. Translation gives CAISEPGGVNTEAFF.

This clonotype was recorded many times. The rearrangement joins TRBV29-1 to TRBJ2-3; the D gene is possibly TRBD2 (6 bases). The germline V gene encodes CDR1 SQVTM and CDR2 ANQGSEA. V dropped 5 bases and J dropped 1 base, with 10 bases sitting between them. The CDR3 loop spans 13 amino acids. Here the CDR3 reads CSVRAGRTDTQYF. In DNA form, the CDR3 reads TGCAGCGTTAGGGCGGGGCGCACAGATACGCAGTATTTT.

This clonotype came up a few times. The rearrangement joins TRBV27 to TRBJ2-5; 7 nucleotides align to TRBD1. This CDR3 spans 15 amino acids. Germline assignment: CDR1 MNHEY and CDR2 SMNVEV (reference sequence). V lost 3 bases and J lost 2; bases outside the gene matches: 6. The CDR3 DNA is TGTGCCAGCAGTTTCCCACCGGACAGGCAAGAGACCCAGTACTTC. Amino acids: CASSFPPDRQETQYF.

V gene TRBV12-3 or TRBV12-4 combines with J gene TRBJ2-1, with TRBD1 as a possible D gene (5 bases). CDR3 size: 15 residues. Trimming left V 6 bases short and J 4 bases short, with 16 bases between. The CDR3 region has the DNA TGTGCCAGCAGCGGGCAGGGTGATCATTACAATGAGCAGTTCTTC. Protein sequence: CASSGQGDHYNEQFF.